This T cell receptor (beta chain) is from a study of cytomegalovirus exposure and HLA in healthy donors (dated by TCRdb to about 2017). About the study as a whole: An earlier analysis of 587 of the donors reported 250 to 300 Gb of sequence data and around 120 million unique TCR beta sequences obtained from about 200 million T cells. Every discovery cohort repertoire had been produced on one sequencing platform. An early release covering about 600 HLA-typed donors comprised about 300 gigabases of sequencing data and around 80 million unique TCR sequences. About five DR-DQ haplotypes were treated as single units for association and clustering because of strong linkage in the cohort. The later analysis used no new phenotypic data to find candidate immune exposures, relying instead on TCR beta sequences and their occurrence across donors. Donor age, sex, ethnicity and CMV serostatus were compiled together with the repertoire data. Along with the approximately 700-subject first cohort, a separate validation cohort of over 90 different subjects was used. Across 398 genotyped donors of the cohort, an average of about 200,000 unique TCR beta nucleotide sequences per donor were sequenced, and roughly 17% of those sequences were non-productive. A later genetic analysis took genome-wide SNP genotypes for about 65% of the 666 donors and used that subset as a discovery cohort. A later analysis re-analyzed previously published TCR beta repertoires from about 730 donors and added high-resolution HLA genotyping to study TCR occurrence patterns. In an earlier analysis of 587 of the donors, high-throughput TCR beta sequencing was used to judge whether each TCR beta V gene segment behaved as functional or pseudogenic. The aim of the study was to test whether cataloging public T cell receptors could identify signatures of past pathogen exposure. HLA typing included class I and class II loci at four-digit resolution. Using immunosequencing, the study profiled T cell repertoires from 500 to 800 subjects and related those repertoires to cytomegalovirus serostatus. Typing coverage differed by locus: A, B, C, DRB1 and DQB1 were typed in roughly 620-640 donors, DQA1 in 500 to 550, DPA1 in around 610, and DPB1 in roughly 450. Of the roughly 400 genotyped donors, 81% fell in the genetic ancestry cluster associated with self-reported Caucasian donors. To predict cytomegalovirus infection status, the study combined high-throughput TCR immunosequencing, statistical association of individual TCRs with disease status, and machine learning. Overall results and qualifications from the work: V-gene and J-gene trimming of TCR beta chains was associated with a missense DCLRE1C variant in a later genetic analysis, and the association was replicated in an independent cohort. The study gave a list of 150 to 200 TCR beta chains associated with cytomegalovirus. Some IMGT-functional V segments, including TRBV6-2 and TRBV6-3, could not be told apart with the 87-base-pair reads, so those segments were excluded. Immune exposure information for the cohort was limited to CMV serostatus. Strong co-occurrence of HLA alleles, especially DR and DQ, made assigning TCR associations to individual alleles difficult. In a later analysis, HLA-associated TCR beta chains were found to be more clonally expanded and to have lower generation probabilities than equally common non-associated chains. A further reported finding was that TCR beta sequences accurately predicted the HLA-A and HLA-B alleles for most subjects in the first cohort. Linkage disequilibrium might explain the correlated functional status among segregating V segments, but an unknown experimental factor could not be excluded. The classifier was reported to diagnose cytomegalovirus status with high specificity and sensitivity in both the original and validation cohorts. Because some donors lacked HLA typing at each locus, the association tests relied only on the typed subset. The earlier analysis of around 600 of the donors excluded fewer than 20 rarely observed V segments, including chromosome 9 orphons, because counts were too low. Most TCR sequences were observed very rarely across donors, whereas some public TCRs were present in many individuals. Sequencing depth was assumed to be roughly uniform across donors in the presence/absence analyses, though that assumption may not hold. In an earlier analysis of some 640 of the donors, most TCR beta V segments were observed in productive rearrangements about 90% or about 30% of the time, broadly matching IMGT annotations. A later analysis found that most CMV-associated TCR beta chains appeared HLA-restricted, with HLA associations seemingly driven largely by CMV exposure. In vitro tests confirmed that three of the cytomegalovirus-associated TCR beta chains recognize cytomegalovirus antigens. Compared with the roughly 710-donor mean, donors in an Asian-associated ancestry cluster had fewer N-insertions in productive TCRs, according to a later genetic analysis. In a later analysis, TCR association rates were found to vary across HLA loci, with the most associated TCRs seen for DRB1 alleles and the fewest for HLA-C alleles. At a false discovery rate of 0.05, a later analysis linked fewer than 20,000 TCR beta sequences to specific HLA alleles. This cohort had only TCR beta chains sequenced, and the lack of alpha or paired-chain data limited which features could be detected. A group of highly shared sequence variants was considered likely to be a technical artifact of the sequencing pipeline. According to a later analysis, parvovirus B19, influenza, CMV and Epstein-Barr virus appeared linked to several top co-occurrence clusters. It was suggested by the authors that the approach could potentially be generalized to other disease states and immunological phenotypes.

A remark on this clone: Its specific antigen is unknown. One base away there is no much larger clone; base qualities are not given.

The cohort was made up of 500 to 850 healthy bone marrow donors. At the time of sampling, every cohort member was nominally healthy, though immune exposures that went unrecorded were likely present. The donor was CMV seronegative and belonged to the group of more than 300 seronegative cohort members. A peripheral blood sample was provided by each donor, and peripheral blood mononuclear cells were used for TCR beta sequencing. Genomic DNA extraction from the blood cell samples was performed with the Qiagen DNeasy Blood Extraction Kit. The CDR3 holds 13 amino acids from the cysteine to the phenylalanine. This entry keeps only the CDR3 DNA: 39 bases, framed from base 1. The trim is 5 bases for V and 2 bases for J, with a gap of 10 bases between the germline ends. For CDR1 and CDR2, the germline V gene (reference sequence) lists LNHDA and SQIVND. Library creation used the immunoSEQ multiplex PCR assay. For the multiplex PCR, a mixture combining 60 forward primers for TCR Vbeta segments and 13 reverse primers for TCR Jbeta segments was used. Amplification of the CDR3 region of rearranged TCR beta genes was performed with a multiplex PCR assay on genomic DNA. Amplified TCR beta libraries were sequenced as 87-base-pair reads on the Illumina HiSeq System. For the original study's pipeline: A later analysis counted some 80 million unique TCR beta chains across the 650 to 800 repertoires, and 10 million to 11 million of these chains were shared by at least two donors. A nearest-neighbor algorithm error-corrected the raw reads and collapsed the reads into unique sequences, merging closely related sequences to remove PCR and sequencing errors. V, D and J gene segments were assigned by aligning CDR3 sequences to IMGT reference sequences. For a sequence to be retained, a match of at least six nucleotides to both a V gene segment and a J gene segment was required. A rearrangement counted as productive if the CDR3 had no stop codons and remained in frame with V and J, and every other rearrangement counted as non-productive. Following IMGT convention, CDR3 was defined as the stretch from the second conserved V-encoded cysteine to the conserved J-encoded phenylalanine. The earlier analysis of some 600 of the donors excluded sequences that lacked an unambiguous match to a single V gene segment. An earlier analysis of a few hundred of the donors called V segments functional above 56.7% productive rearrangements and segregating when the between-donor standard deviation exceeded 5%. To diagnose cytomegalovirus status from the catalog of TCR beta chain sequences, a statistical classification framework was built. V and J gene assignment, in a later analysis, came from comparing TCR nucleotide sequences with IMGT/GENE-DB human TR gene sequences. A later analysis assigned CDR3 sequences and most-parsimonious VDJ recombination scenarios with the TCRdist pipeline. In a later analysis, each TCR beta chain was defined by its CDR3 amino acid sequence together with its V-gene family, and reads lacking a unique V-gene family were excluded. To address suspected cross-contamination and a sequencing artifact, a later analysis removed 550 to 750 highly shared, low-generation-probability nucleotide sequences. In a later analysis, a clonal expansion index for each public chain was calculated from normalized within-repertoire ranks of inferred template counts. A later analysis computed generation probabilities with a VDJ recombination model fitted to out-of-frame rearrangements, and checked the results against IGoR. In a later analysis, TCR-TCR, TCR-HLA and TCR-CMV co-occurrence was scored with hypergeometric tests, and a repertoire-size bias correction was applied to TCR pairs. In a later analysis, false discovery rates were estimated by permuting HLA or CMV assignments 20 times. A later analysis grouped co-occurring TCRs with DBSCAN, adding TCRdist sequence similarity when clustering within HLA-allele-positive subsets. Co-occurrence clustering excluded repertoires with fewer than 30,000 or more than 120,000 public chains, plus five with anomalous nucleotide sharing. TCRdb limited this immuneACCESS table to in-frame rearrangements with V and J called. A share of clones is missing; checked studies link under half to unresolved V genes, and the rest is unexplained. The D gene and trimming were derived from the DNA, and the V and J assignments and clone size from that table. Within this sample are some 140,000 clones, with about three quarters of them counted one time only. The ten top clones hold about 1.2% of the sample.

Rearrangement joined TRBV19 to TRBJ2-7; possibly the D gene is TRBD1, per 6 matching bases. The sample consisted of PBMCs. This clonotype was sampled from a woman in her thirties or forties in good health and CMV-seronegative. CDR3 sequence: CASSPGTTYEQYF. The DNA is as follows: TGTGCCAGTAGTCCCGGGACAACCTACGAGCAGTACTTC. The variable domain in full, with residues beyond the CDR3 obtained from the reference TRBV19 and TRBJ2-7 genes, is DGGITQSPKYLFRKEGQNVTLSCEQNLNHDAMYWYRQDPGQGLRLIYYSQIVNDFQKGDIAEGYSVSREKKESFPLTVTSAQKNPTAFYLCASSPGTTYEQYFGPGTRLTVT.